This T cell receptor (beta chain) is from a study of response to subunit inactivated influenza vaccine. TCRdb fed the RT-PCR reads into MiXCR, producing one record per CDR3 protein. The sample holds 550,000 to 600,000 distinct CDR3 sequences, 12% seen once. This clonotype was found a few times. No antigen is known for it. Per germline, CDR1 GTSNPN and CDR2 SVGIG (reference sequence). The CDR3 length is 13 residues. V was cut by 2 bases and J by 3 bases, with 8 bases left in between. Study-wide points: A suggestion made by the authors is that each seasonal influenza vaccination recruits few new T cells.

This sequence originates from a middle-aged man who received an inactivated influenza vaccine. The chain joins TRBV30 to TRBJ2-1, with D perhaps matching TRBD2 (5 bases). The starting material was PBMCs from blood, obtained on the day of vaccination. The CDR3, as DNA: TGTGCCTGGAGTCGGGATAGCTACAATGAGCAGTTCTTC. Translated: CAWSRDSYNEQFF.